These 28 T cell receptor beta chains were sequenced from one sample in a study of shared clonotypes between healthy human individuals. Sequenced by immunoSEQ multiplex PCR; TCRdb stores in-frame clones only, minus some. Of roughly 640,000 clones listed, over 65% are singletons. The specimen was memory CD4+ T cells sorted from blood. This sample's subset: CD45RA-negative fraction. All receptors come from a woman aged 25-40 years in good health.

V and J are TRBV29-1 and TRBJ2-7; 10 bases line up with TRBD2. This CDR3 is 14 amino acids long. Germline CDR1 SQVTM, CDR2 ANQGSEA. J gave up 9 bases and V 8 bases, and 16 bases lay outside the gene matches. The CDR3 coding sequence is TGCAGCCCGCCGAATCTAGCGGGAGTAAAAACGCAGTACTTC. Its translation is CSPPNLAGVKTQYF.

The CDR3, as DNA: TGTGCCATCAGCCCGGCGGGCGAACCTAATGAAAAACTGTTTTTT. Protein product: CAISPAGEPNEKLFF. The gene calls are TRBV10-3 and TRBJ1-4; D is unresolved. This CDR3 is 15 amino acids long. Trimming took off 6 bases at V and 3 bases at J, with 14 bases between the two ends. CDR1 and CDR2 from the germline V gene are ENHRY and SYGVKD.

The J gene is TRBJ1-5, the V gene TRBV30; 10 bases map to TRBD1. The CDR3 spans 14 residues. With 0 bases clipped from V and 7 bases from J, the junction kept 3 bases outside the gene matches. Germline CDR1 and CDR2: GTSNPN and SVGIG (reference sequence). The CDR3 protein is CAWSVKDRGQPQHF. CDR3 nucleotide sequence: TGTGCCTGGAGTGTGAAGGACAGGGGGCAGCCCCAGCATTTT.

The genes are TRBV4-1 and TRBJ1-1; perhaps TRBD1 as D (5 bases). Germline V gives CDR1 MGHRA, CDR2 YSYEKL. With 3 bases removed from V and 0 bases from J, the gap between germline ends came to 11 bases. The CDR3 is 15 residues long. The CDR3, as DNA: TGCGCCAGCAGCCAGGGTAGGGGAATGAACACTGAAGCTTTCTTT. Its translation: CASSQGRGMNTEAFF.

V usage is TRBV6-4 and J usage is TRBJ2-5; no clear D gene. The germline CDR1 and CDR2 sequences are MRHNA and SNTAGT. The CDR3 spans 13 residues. V was trimmed by 6 bases and J by 1 base, leaving 9 bases between them. The CDR3 DNA follows: TGTGCCAGCAGCGTAGGACCCCAAGAGACCCAGTACTTC. Its translation: CASSVGPQETQYF.

The CDR3 nucleotides read TGTGCCAGTCTAAAGGCAGGTTGGGAGCAGTTCTTC. It is translated as CASLKAGWEQFF. This sequence joins TRBV7-9 and TRBJ2-1; no reliable D call. The length of the CDR3 is 12 residues. The germline gives CDR1 SEHNR, CDR2 FQNEAQ (reference sequence). Trimming removed 9 bases at V and 10 bases at J, with 16 bases between.

This clone was detected a few times. The gene calls are TRBV2 and TRBJ1-1, with D possibly being TRBD1 (5 bases). V was shortened by 4 bases and J by 1 base, with 13 bases between the two germline ends. The CDR3 has 15 amino acids. The germline V gene has CDR1 SNHLY and CDR2 FYNNEI. The CDR3 DNA reads as TGTGCCAGCAGTGTGGGGGACGGCCCGAACACTGAAGCTTTCTTT. Encoded protein: CASSVGDGPNTEAFF.

This sequence joins TRBV7-8 and TRBJ2-3; D ambiguous. This CDR3 has 16 amino acids. Germline V gives CDR1 SGHVS, CDR2 FQNEAQ. Deletions cut 1 base from V and 7 bases from J, with 18 bases between. CDR3 sequence: CASSLEVVRPTHTQYF. CDR3 nucleotide sequence: TGTGCCAGCAGCTTAGAGGTTGTCAGACCCACGCATACGCAGTATTTT.

The V and J genes are TRBV5-1 and TRBJ2-1; D is undetermined. This CDR3 has 15 amino acids. V shed 0 bases and J shed 0 bases, with 7 bases lying between them. In germline, CDR1 is SGHRS, CDR2 YFSETQ. In nucleotides, the CDR3 is TGCGCCAGCAGCTTGGCCCACAGCTCCTACAATGAGCAGTTCTTC. It yields the protein CASSLAHSSYNEQFF.

This chain joins TRBV7-8 and TRBJ2-7; the match to TRBD2 covers 8 bases. In germline, CDR1 is SGHVS, CDR2 FQNEAQ. The CDR3 loop spans 15 amino acids. Trimming removed 5 bases from V and 4 bases from J; junction bases left unmatched: 10. CDR3 coding DNA: TGTGCCAGCAGCGCTCATAGCGGGACGTTATACGAGCAGTACTTC. This gives the protein CASSAHSGTLYEQYF. The variable domain in full, with the rest retrieved from reference TRBV7-8 and TRBJ2-7, is GAGVSQSPRYKVAKRGQDVALRCDPISGHVSLFWYQQALGQGPEFLTYFQNEAQLDKSGLPSDRFFAERPEGSVSTLKIQRTQQEDSAVYLCASSAHSGTLYEQYFGPGTRLTVT.

V usage is TRBV5-1 and J usage is TRBJ2-2, with D unclear. CDR3 length: 14 amino acids. V was clipped by 0 bases and J by 3 bases, with 6 bases between them. CDR1 is SGHRS, CDR2 YFSETQ, per germline. The CDR3 bases are TGCGCCAGCAGCTTGGAGGTCTACACCGGGGAGCTGTTTTTT. This encodes CASSLEVYTGELFF.

The chain uses TRBV5-1 and TRBJ1-3, with TRBD1 matching 12 bases. The CDR3 totals 15 residues. J gave up 4 bases and V 5 bases, and 4 bases lay outside the gene matches. Germline-derived CDR1 and CDR2 are SGHRS and YFSETQ. The DNA for the CDR3 is TGCGCCAGCAGGCCCGGGACAGGGGGCGGAAACACCATATATTTT. It encodes CASRPGTGGGNTIYF.

The rearrangement joins TRBV6-1 to TRBJ2-1, with 7 bases matching TRBD1. Germline lookup yields CDR1 MNHNS and CDR2 SASEGT. V was pared by 6 bases and J by 4 bases, with 6 bases of the junction left unmatched. This CDR3 contains 14 residues. The CDR3 loop reads CASRAGTDYNEQFF. CDR3 bases: TGTGCCAGCAGAGCCGGGACAGATTACAATGAGCAGTTCTTC.

This clone has only a few counts. The chain links TRBV29-1 to TRBJ1-2, with D hard to call. The germline V gene encodes CDR1 SQVTM and CDR2 ANQGSEA. The CDR3 contains 14 residues. Trimming shortened V by 4 bases and J by 8 bases, and 20 bases separated the two germline ends. The CDR3 sequence is CSVGYGSNNGGYTF. The CDR3 region has the DNA TGCAGCGTTGGTTACGGTAGTAACAACGGGGGCTACACCTTC.

This chain uses TRBV2 with TRBJ1-4; tentative D call: TRBD1 (6 bases). V shed 6 bases and J shed 3 bases, with 8 bases lying between them. Germline V gives CDR1 SNHLY, CDR2 FYNNEI. CDR3 size: 13 residues. The DNA for the CDR3 is TGTGCCAGCAGCAGGGGTGCTAATGAAAAACTGTTTTTT. Residues: CASSRGANEKLFF.

This clone was observed a handful of times. V is TRBV4-2 and J is TRBJ2-3; 11 nucleotides agree with TRBD2. The CDR3 runs to 17 residues. V lost 0 bases and J lost 9; bases outside the gene matches: 11. The germline V gene encodes CDR1 LGHNA and CDR2 YNFKEQ. CDR3 region: CASSQEDSGGGRGTQYF. The CDR3 nucleotides read TGTGCCAGCAGCCAAGAGGATAGCGGGGGGGGTAGGGGGACGCAGTATTTT.

This chain's CDR3 is CASSKETGSGANVLTF. The DNA of the CDR3 is TGTGCCAGCAGTAAAGAGACAGGGTCCGGGGCCAACGTCCTGACTTTC. The gene calls are TRBV6-4 and TRBJ2-6; 7 bases map to TRBD1. The CDR3 runs to 16 residues. J gave up 4 bases and V 5 bases, and 8 bases lay outside the gene matches. Germline V gives CDR1 MRHNA, CDR2 SNTAGT.

This clone occurred once. This sequence joins TRBV23-1 and TRBJ2-1; perhaps TRBD2 as D (6 bases). TRBV23-1 is flagged as an ORF with uncertain function. This CDR3 is 17 amino acids long. V shed 0 bases and J shed 9 bases, with 21 bases lying between them. The CDR3, as DNA: TGCGCCAGCAGTCAATCGTGGCGGGAAGAGCTTTTCGGTGAGCAGTTCTTC. Translating it yields CASSQSWREELFGEQFF.

The chain links TRBV28 to TRBJ1-1, with 10 bases matching TRBD1. This CDR3 is built from 13 residues. The trim removed 8 bases at V and 4 bases at J, leaving 4 bases unmatched. Looked up from germline, CDR1 is MDHEN and CDR2 is SYDVKM. CDR3 loop: CASGGTGVTEAFF. As DNA, the CDR3 is TGTGCCAGCGGAGGGACAGGGGTCACTGAAGCTTTCTTT.

This clone was detected many times. The chain links TRBV18 to TRBJ2-6, with D possibly matching TRBD1 (5 bases). Germline-derived CDR1 and CDR2 are KGHSH and LQKENI. This CDR3 is built from 14 residues. V lost 4 bases and J 6 bases, leaving 10 bases between the germline ends. CDR3 protein: CASSQGNEANVLTF. The CDR3 DNA sequence: TGTGCCAGCTCACAGGGGAACGAGGCCAACGTCCTGACTTTC.

This clone has ten or more counts. V and J are TRBV6-5 and TRBJ2-2, with D possibly matching TRBD1 (6 bases). V dropped 5 bases and J dropped 4 bases, with 11 bases sitting between them. CDR1 and CDR2 (germline): MNHEY, SVGAGI. CDR3 length: 14 amino acids. The CDR3 DNA reads TGTGCCAGCAGTCCCCGGGACACCACCGGGGAGCTGTTTTTT. This encodes CASSPRDTTGELFF.

The chain has TRBV19 and TRBJ1-1, with 7 bases that match TRBD1. CDR3 length: 14 amino acids. The V gene end was trimmed by 5 bases and the J gene end by 11 bases; junction bases not matched to a gene: 14. Germline V gene data show CDR1 as LNHDA and CDR2 as SQIVND (reference sequence). The CDR3 DNA follows: TGTGCCAGTAGTGTAACAGGGGATATGATTCTCGCTTTCTTT. Amino acids: CASSVTGDMILAFF.

The count of this clone is one. The chain carries TRBV2 and TRBJ2-1; TRBD1 might be the D (5 bases). V lost 2 bases and J 4 bases, leaving 12 bases between the germline ends. The CDR3 sequence is 15 residues long. Germline CDR1 reads SNHLY; CDR2 reads FYNNEI. The CDR3 nucleotides are TGTGCCAGCAGTGAACGGCGGCAGGGTTACAATGAGCAGTTCTTC. It is translated as CASSERRQGYNEQFF.

The chain is built from TRBV7-8 and TRBJ2-5, with 10 nucleotides matching TRBD1. This CDR3 spans 12 amino acids. With V trimmed by 3 bases and J by 9 bases, 1 base remained unmatched. Germline CDR1 SGHVS, CDR2 FQNEAQ. Written as DNA, the CDR3 is TGTGCCAGCAGCTTCGACAGGGGGCCCCAGTACTTC. Translating gives CASSFDRGPQYF.

Only a few counts were recorded for this clone. This sample also contains other DNA sequences that code for the same CDR3. The V gene is TRBV2, the J gene TRBJ2-3, with 9 bases identical to TRBD2. With 6 bases clipped from V and 2 bases from J, the junction kept 6 bases outside the gene matches. Germline V gene lookup returns CDR1 SNHLY and CDR2 FYNNEI. CDR3 length: 15 amino acids. The CDR3 spells CASRGLASHTDTQYF. CDR3 nucleotides: TGTGCCAGCAGAGGACTAGCGTCCCACACAGATACGCAGTATTTT.

This chain joins TRBV5-6 and TRBJ2-1, with 8 bases matching TRBD2. This CDR3 spans 18 amino acids. Unmatched junction bases numbered 15, after V lost 4 bases and J lost 3 bases. CDR1 is SGHDT, CDR2 YYEEEE, per germline. The CDR3 region has the DNA TGTGCCAGCAGCGATCGCGTAAAGCGGGAGCTTCGCTACAATGAGCAGTTCTTC. It yields the protein CASSDRVKRELRYNEQFF.

The chain combines TRBV28 with TRBJ2-5; 8 nucleotides match TRBD1. V lost 6 bases to trimming and J lost 0 bases; unmatched junction nucleotides: 6. Germline CDR1 MDHEN, CDR2 SYDVKM. The CDR3 consists of 15 residues. The CDR3 sequence is CASRFDRGHQETQYF. The DNA of the CDR3 is TGTGCCAGCAGATTCGACAGGGGTCACCAAGAGACCCAGTACTTC.

The genes are TRBV4-1 and TRBJ2-7, with a weak D call TRBD2 (6 bases). Germline V lookup: CDR1 MGHRA, CDR2 YSYEKL. CDR3 length equals 15 residues. The ends were cut back, 2 bases at V and 0 bases at J, with 11 bases in the middle. CDR3 region: CASSQTGTSSYEQYF. The CDR3 bases are TGCGCCAGCAGCCAAACCGGGACTTCCTCCTACGAGCAGTACTTC.